These T cell receptor beta chains were read from a single sample in a study of T cell responses to AZD1222 COVID-19 vaccine. The repertoire was sequenced with immunoSEQ multiplex PCR; TCRdb's copy has only in-frame clones and lacks some. The sample lists around 95,000 clones; approximately 87% were seen once. This specimen consisted of peripheral blood, obtained on day 0 of AZD1222 vaccination. The source of these receptors is an adult in good health. Both conserved end residues are part of each CDR3. Each record gives: J gene, V gene, D gene, clone size, CDR3 DNA, CDR3 protein. A D gene is named only where the DNA matches it firmly. Rows may omit the clone size; those that give it use once, few, many or a size class.

TRBJ2-3 TRBV15 - - TGTGCCACCAGCAGGCTCACAGATACGCAGTATTTT CATSRLTDTQYF
TRBJ2-3 TRBV19 TRBD2 - TGTGCCAGTAGTATGGTCCGGGGGGGCACAGATACGCAGTATTTT CASSMVRGGTDTQYF
TRBJ1-1 TRBV6-5 - - TGTGCCAGCAGTTACAGGGCGAGGAACACTGAAGCTTTCTTT CASSYRARNTEAFF
TRBJ1-2 TRBV12-3/TRBV12-4 - - TGTGCCAGCACAGGCGGGAACTATGGCTACACCTTC CASTGGNYGYTF
TRBJ1-1 TRBV19 - - TGTGCCAGTAGTGAGGACATGGGGGCGGCTGAAGCTTTCTTT CASSEDMGAAEAFF
TRBJ2-5 TRBV3-1/TRBV3-2 TRBD1 - TGTGCCAGCAGCGACGATCCGGGACAGGGAGGGGAGACCCAGTACTTC CASSDDPGQGGETQYF
TRBJ2-5 TRBV5-1 - - TGCGCCAGCAGCTTGTTTGGGACCCAAGAGACCCAGTACTTC CASSLFGTQETQYF
TRBJ2-7 TRBV3-1/TRBV3-2 TRBD2 - TGTGCCAGCAGCCAGGGAGCGGGAGCCAACGAGCAGTACTTC CASSQGAGANEQYF
TRBJ1-6 TRBV3-1/TRBV3-2 - - TGTGCCAGCAGCCGAGAAAGAGGCCCAAATTCACCCCTCCACTTT CASSRERGPNSPLHF
TRBJ2-7 TRBV27 TRBD2 - TGTGCCAGCAACCCGGGGGGGAGCTCCTACGAGCAGTACTTC CASNPGGSSYEQYF
TRBJ1-6 TRBV7-9 TRBD1 few TGTGCCAGCAGGTTTGATAGTGGGACAGGGGTTTCACCCCTCCACTTT CASRFDSGTGVSPLHF
TRBJ2-7 TRBV7-2 - once TGTGCCAGCAGCTCCCATTGGGGGGCTTACGAGCAGTACTTC CASSSHWGAYEQYF
TRBJ1-2 TRBV3-1/TRBV3-2 - - TGTGCCAGCAGCCAAGAGGCAACTGTTGGCTATGGCTACACCTTC CASSQEATVGYGYTF
TRBJ1-2 TRBV6-2/TRBV6-3 TRBD1 - TGTGCCAGCAGTACCCGGACAGGGACTGAAAACTATGGCTACACCTTC CASSTRTGTENYGYTF
TRBJ1-2 TRBV19 - - TGTGCCAGTAGTATCCGGGGGAAAGATGGCTACACCTTC CASSIRGKDGYTF
TRBJ2-5 TRBV19 TRBD2 once TGTGCCAGTACCGCACCGGGACTAGCGGGAGAGACCCAGTACTTC CASTAPGLAGETQYF
TRBJ2-7 TRBV6-5 - - TGTGCCAGCAGTTATAAACAGGGCTCCTACGAGCAGTACTTC CASSYKQGSYEQYF
TRBJ1-6 TRBV27 - - TGTGCCAGCAGTTTAAAGGCAGGGGCTTATAATTCACCCCTCCACTTT CASSLKAGAYNSPLHF
TRBJ1-1 TRBV6-1 - - TGTGCCAGCAGTGAATCTTGGGGTAACACTGAAGCTTTCTTT CASSESWGNTEAFF
TRBJ1-1 TRBV7-9 - - TGTGCCAGCAGCCCCCCAGGGAGGTTGAACACTGAAGCTTTCTTT CASSPPGRLNTEAFF
TRBJ2-7 TRBV28 TRBD1 - TGTGCCAGCAGTTTAGGGGACAGGGGTCGCGAGCAGTACTTC CASSLGDRGREQYF
TRBJ2-3 TRBV9 TRBD2 once TGTGCCAGCAGCGTAGATCCACTAGCGGGAGGGGCTAAGTTTAGTGGTACGCAGTATTTT CASSVDPLAGGAKFSGTQYF
TRBJ1-2 TRBV20-1 TRBD1 - TGCAGTGCTAGTGAGGGACAGATCTATGGCTACACCTTC CSASEGQIYGYTF
TRBJ1-4 TRBV11-2 TRBD1 - TGTGCCAGCAGCTTTCGGACAGGGGTTGAAAAACTGTTTTTT CASSFRTGVEKLFF
TRBJ1-3 TRBV7-7 - once TGTGCCAGCAGCTTATCTCCTCTAGGGCCGAATTCTGGAAACACCATATATTTT CASSLSPLGPNSGNTIYF
TRBJ1-1 TRBV5-1 - - TGCGCCAGCAGCTTGGACAGGGAGAACACTGAAGCTTTCTTT CASSLDRENTEAFF
TRBJ2-5 TRBV5-1 - - TGCGCCAGCAGCTTGGGAAGGCTAGAGACCCAGTACTTC CASSLGRLETQYF
TRBJ1-1 TRBV7-9 TRBD1 - TGTGCCAGCAGCGCCCCGGGACAGATGAACACTGAAGCTTTCTTT CASSAPGQMNTEAFF
TRBJ1-3 TRBV6-5 TRBD1 many TGTGCCAGCAGTTACCGGACAGGGTCCGGAAACACCATATATTTT CASSYRTGSGNTIYF
TRBJ1-1 TRBV7-9 - once TGTGCCAGCAGCTTAACGGGAATTAACACTGAAGCTTTCTTT CASSLTGINTEAFF
TRBJ2-7 TRBV6-2/TRBV6-3 TRBD1 - TGTGCCAGCAGTTATTACGGACAGGGCACCTACGAGCAGTACTTC CASSYYGQGTYEQYF